This TCR beta chain was found in a study of cytomegalovirus exposure and HLA in healthy donors. Researchers ran the PCR with 60 Vbeta and 13 Jbeta primers. TCRdb's table, derived via immunoSEQ multiplex PCR, lists solely in-frame clones and lacks some. Among about 190,000 clones, roughly 77% were seen once, and the ten largest hold around 3.3%. Only one count was recorded for this clone. This receptor was identified in a woman in her twenties or thirties in good health and CMV-seropositive. Sequences were obtained from PBMCs.

The CDR3 bases are TGTGCCAGCTCACCAGAGAACACCATATATTTT. This gives the protein CASSPENTIYF. The chain joins TRBV18 to TRBJ1-3; D is uncertain. Trimming removed 2 bases from V and 7 bases from J, with 3 bases in between. This CDR3 is 11 amino acids long. Germline CDR1 reads KGHSH; CDR2 reads LQKENI.